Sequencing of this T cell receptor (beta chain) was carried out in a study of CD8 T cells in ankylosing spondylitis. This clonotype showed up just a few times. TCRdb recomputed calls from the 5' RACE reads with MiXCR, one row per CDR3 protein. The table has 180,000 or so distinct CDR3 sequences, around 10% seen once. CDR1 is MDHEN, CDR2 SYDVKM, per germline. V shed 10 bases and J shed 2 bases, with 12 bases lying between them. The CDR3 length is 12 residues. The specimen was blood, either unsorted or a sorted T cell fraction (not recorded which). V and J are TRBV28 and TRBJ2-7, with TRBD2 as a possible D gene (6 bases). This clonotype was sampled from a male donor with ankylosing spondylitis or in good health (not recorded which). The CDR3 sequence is CATGTPTYEQYF. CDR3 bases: TGTGCCACCGGGACTCCGACCTACGAGCAGTACTTC.